Listed below are T cell receptor beta chains from one sample, sequenced in a study of blood T cell repertoires in COVID-19. Sequenced by immunoSEQ multiplex PCR; TCRdb stores in-frame clones only, minus some. The data hold 450,000 to 500,000 clones, with approximately 86% observed a single time. Sequenced input: PBMCs or T cells enriched from blood (not recorded which). The receptors were sampled from an older woman who had recovered from COVID-19. Both conserved end residues are part of each CDR3. The D gene is left open where the match is weak. Clone size is not always given. Where it is, it says once, few, many or a class for expanded clones.

>TRBD1|.|TRBV27|TRBJ2-1
CASSSSSHRGHLDEQFF
TGTGCCAGCAGTTCCTCCTCCCACAGGGGGCACTTGGATGAGCAGTTCTTC
>TRBD1|.|TRBV5-6|TRBJ1-2
CASSRGTGQAGYTF
TGTGCCAGCAGCCGTGGGACAGGGCAGGCTGGCTACACCTTC
>.|.|TRBV5-1|TRBJ1-1
CASSLAPQGNTEAFF
TGCGCCAGCAGCTTGGCCCCACAGGGCAACACTGAAGCTTTCTTT
>TRBD1|.|TRBV18|TRBJ2-7
CASSRQGAYEQYF
TGTGCCAGCTCACGACAGGGGGCCTACGAGCAGTACTTC
>TRBD2|.|TRBV5-5|TRBJ2-5
CASSLGGGKSAETQYF
TGTGCCAGCAGCTTAGGCGGGGGGAAATCAGCAGAGACCCAGTACTTC
>TRBD1|.|TRBV24-1|TRBJ2-1
CATSSTGANSYNEQFF
TGTGCCACCAGTTCCACAGGGGCCAACTCCTACAATGAGCAGTTCTTC
>.|.|TRBV2|TRBJ2-1
CASSYTYNEQFF
TGTGCCAGCAGTTACACCTACAATGAGCAGTTCTTC
>TRBD1|.|TRBV5-1|TRBJ1-4
CASGPGTANEKLFF
TGCGCCAGCGGCCCCGGGACAGCTAATGAAAAACTGTTTTTT
>.|.|TRBV27|TRBJ1-2
CASSPKPDSNYGYTF
TGTGCCAGCAGCCCAAAACCGGACAGCAACTATGGCTACACCTTC
>.|.|TRBV24-1|TRBJ2-1
CATSDVQAYNEQFF
TGTGCCACCAGTGACGTACAGGCGTACAATGAGCAGTTCTTC
>.|once|TRBV2|TRBJ1-1
CASCRAWSYGNTEAFF
TGTGCCAGCTGTCGAGCGTGGAGTTACGGGAACACTGAAGCTTTCTTT
>.|few|TRBV7-2|TRBJ1-2
CASSFDNNYGYTF
TGTGCCAGCAGCTTCGACAATAACTATGGCTACACCTTC
>.|once|TRBV27|TRBJ1-4
CASSSNNEKLFF
TGTGCCAGCAGTTCAAATAATGAAAAACTGTTTTTT
>.|once|TRBV7-9|TRBJ2-3
CASSFLFLVGGALTDTQYF
TGTGCCAGCAGCTTTTTATTCCTCGTGGGGGGGGCTCTAACAGATACGCAGTATTTT
>.|.|TRBV9|TRBJ1-5
CASSVGQENQPQHF
TGTGCCAGCAGCGTAGGACAGGAGAATCAGCCCCAGCATTTT
>.|.|TRBV7-8|TRBJ1-4
CASSLALNQGVREKLFF
TGTGCCAGCAGCTTAGCCCTGAACCAGGGTGTCCGGGAAAAACTGTTTTTT
>.|.|TRBV7-2|TRBJ1-6
CASRFTRGRSPLHF
TGTGCCAGCAGATTTACCAGAGGCCGGTCACCCCTCCACTTT
>TRBD1|.|TRBV6-5|TRBJ1-6
CASRVHGQGKSPLHF
TGTGCCAGCAGGGTCCATGGACAGGGAAAATCCCCCCTCCACTTT
>TRBD1|.|TRBV19|TRBJ2-2
CASSITGGWAGELFF
TGTGCCAGTAGTATAACAGGGGGGTGGGCCGGGGAGCTGTTTTTT